The 3 T cell receptor beta chains reported below all come from one sample, sequenced in a study of shared clonotypes between healthy human individuals (dated by TCRdb to 2018 to 2021). The library was generated by the immunoSEQ multiplex PCR assay. Here the immuneACCESS table is served through TCRdb, limited to in-frame sequences with V and J called. Missing clones are a known gap in these copies; in checked studies unresolved V genes cover under half, and the rest lacks a known reason. For this sample the table gives about a million clones, of which approximately 68% were detected only once. Of the sample, around 1.4% is held by the ten largest clones. The sample comprised memory CD4+ T cells sorted from blood. The cell subset or site label of this sample denotes: CD45RA-negative fraction. The receptors were sampled from a man in his late teens or twenties in good health.

In this sample, this clone turned up once. It differs at one base from a far larger clone, so likely a read error. The rearrangement links TRBV2 to TRBJ1-6; 8 bases agree with TRBD1. The CDR3 contains 16 residues. The V gene's germline CDR1 is SNHLY and CDR2 FYNNEI. CDR3 loop: CASRAIQGVDNSPPHF. The CDR3 DNA sequence: TGTGCCAGCAGAGCAATACAGGGGGTTGACAATTCACCCCCCCACTTT.

The V gene is TRBV11-2, the J gene TRBJ2-5; 8 nucleotides match TRBD1. CDR3 length: 15 residues. Trimming removed 3 bases from V and 1 base from J; junction bases left unmatched: 4. Germline V gene data show CDR1 as SGHAT and CDR2 as FQNNGV. CDR3: CASSFTGQGQETQYF. The CDR3 DNA is TGTGCCAGCAGCTTCACCGGACAGGGCCAAGAGACCCAGTACTTC. The variable domain in full, completed from reference TRBV11-2 and TRBJ2-5, reads EAGVAQSPRYKIIEKRQSVAFWCNPISGHATLYWYQQILGQGPKLLIQFQNNGVVDDSQLPKDRFSAERLKGVDSTLKIQPAKLEDSAVYLCASSFTGQGQETQYFGPGTRLLVL.

The rearrangement joins TRBV27 to TRBJ1-2; TRBD1 might be the D (5 bases). Germline loops: CDR1 MNHEY, CDR2 SMNVEV (reference sequence). V gave up 6 bases and J gave up 3 bases, with 14 bases separating them. CDR3 length: 14 residues. The chain's CDR3 is CASRTSGTHYGYTF. The CDR3 DNA reads TGTGCCAGCAGAACCTCCGGGACCCACTATGGCTACACCTTC.